The clone carrying this TCR beta chain has only a few counts. This sample was included in a study of blood T cells in healthy people across ages. For the second PCR, which ran for about 7 to 12 cycles, a sample-barcoded 5' primer and a J-beta primer mix were used. TCRdb fed the 5' RACE reads into MiXCR, producing one record per CDR3 protein. Seen here are 1,500,000 or so distinct CDR3 sequences, roughly 64% observed once, and the top ten hold about 6.7%. Trimming removed 3 bases at V and 4 bases at J, with 22 bases between. This CDR3 spans 17 amino acids. Germline CDR1 and CDR2: SQVTM and ANQGSEA. The clonotype originates from a man between 18 and 29 years old in good health. Sequences were obtained from blood. This chain connects TRBV29-1 to TRBJ2-1; D unclear. CDR3 nucleotide sequence: TGCAGCGTTGATGGGTCTTTACGGAATCATTCGTACAATGAGCAGTTCTTC. Translating it yields CSVDGSLRNHSYNEQFF.